These T cell receptor beta chains were read from a single sample in a study of technical replicates of blood from several donors. Produced via immunoSEQ multiplex PCR; TCRdb's table is partial and in-frame only. Of approximately 59,000 clones listed, approximately 83% are singletons. What was sequenced was PBMCs. These receptors were obtained from a human donor in good health. Some clones in this sample may be carry-over from other donors' samples. The CDR3 runs from the conserved cysteine through the conserved F or W. D genes are given only for firm matches. Part of the rows lack a size; the others show once, few, many or a class for expanded clones.

D,length,V,J,size,CDR3,DNA
TRBD2,15,TRBV13,TRBJ2-3,NA,CASSSQAGATDTQYF,TGTGCCAGCAGCTCCCAAGCGGGAGCGACAGATACGCAGTATTTT
NA,12,TRBV29-1,TRBJ2-3,NA,CSSNRVGDTQYF,TGCAGCTCGAACAGGGTCGGGGATACGCAGTATTTT
NA,14,TRBV6-6,TRBJ1-1,NA,CASSLFGVNTEAFF,TGTGCCAGCAGTCTCTTCGGGGTGAACACTGAAGCTTTCTTT
NA,15,TRBV25-1,TRBJ1-1,NA,CASSELGGWITEAFF,TGTGCCAGCAGTGAATTAGGAGGGTGGATCACTGAAGCTTTCTTT
NA,12,TRBV29-1,TRBJ2-1,NA,CSGTSSYNEQFF,TGCAGCGGTACAAGCTCCTACAATGAGCAGTTCTTC
TRBD1,16,TRBV2,TRBJ2-3,NA,CASTSPGTGTSGTQYF,TGTGCCAGCACTTCTCCCGGGACAGGGACCTCAGGGACGCAGTATTTT
NA,14,TRBV6-5,TRBJ1-1,NA,CASGPQGSYTEAFF,TGTGCCAGCGGCCCGCAGGGGTCGTACACTGAAGCTTTCTTT
TRBD1,15,TRBV25-1,TRBJ2-7,NA,CASSPPGTGSYEQYF,TGTGCCAGCAGTCCCCCCGGGACAGGTTCCTACGAGCAGTACTTC
NA,15,TRBV28,TRBJ1-2,NA,CASSLFSGQLGGYTF,TGTGCCAGCAGTTTATTTTCCGGACAACTTGGGGGCTACACCTTC
TRBD2,16,TRBV6-4,TRBJ2-1,NA,CASSDSASGGNNEQFF,TGTGCCAGCAGTGACTCTGCTAGCGGGGGGAACAATGAGCAGTTCTTC
TRBD1,15,TRBV6-5,TRBJ1-5,NA,CATQGESGSNQPQHF,TGTGCCACCCAGGGGGAGTCGGGAAGCAATCAGCCCCAGCATTTT
TRBD2,16,TRBV18,TRBJ2-3,NA,CASSPTGGGLGDTQYF,TGTGCCAGCTCACCAACCGGGGGGGGCCTGGGAGATACGCAGTATTTT
NA,16,TRBV18,TRBJ1-1,NA,CASSPQAAGGRTEAFF,TGTGCCAGCTCACCGCAGGCTGCGGGGGGTCGGACTGAAGCTTTCTTT
NA,14,TRBV5-6,TRBJ2-7,NA,CASRIRGYSYEQYF,TGTGCCAGCAGGATCCGGGGATACTCCTACGAGCAGTACTTC
NA,13,TRBV6-4,TRBJ2-1,NA,CASSDAGYNEQFF,TGTGCCAGCAGTGACGCAGGCTACAATGAGCAGTTCTTC
NA,11,TRBV20-1,TRBJ1-2,NA,CSAPSRDFYTF,TGCAGTGCCCCCTCCCGGGATTTCTATACCTTC
NA,13,TRBV11-2,TRBJ1-1,NA,CASSRQGKTEAFF,TGTGCCAGCAGCCGGCAGGGTAAGACTGAAGCTTTCTTT
NA,11,TRBV29-1,TRBJ2-3,NA,CSVVSVAAQYF,TGCAGCGTTGTATCGGTAGCGGCGCAGTATTTT
TRBD2,17,TRBV15,TRBJ2-7,NA,CATSRDRSGRLINEQYF,TGTGCCACCAGCAGAGATCGGAGCGGGAGGTTAATCAACGAGCAGTACTTC
NA,15,TRBV15,TRBJ1-4,NA,CATSLYPWSNEKLFF,TGTGCCACCAGCCTGTACCCTTGGAGTAATGAAAAACTGTTTTTT
NA,14,TRBV6-1,TRBJ1-5,NA,CASSEARGYQPQHF,TGTGCCAGCAGTGAAGCGCGCGGTTATCAGCCCCAGCATTTT
TRBD1,16,TRBV30,TRBJ1-5,once,CAWSPLHRGNNQPQHF,TGTGCCTGGAGTCCACTCCACAGGGGTAACAATCAGCCCCAGCATTTT
NA,13,TRBV7-8,TRBJ1-1,few,CASSARRNTEAFF,TGTGCCAGCAGCGCTAGACGGAACACTGAAGCTTTCTTT
TRBD1,16,TRBV4-2,TRBJ2-7,NA,CASSQEGRTGSYEQYF,TGTGCCAGCAGCCAAGAGGGTCGGACAGGGTCCTACGAGCAGTACTTC
TRBD1,12,TRBV19,TRBJ1-1,NA,CASSLTGVEAFF,TGTGCCAGTAGTTTGACAGGGGTAGAAGCTTTCTTT
NA,14,TRBV6-1,TRBJ2-2,NA,CASSEDKGAGELFF,TGTGCCAGCAGTGAAGATAAGGGAGCCGGGGAGCTGTTTTTT
TRBD2,16,TRBV6-5,TRBJ2-7,NA,CASSYSGTSGTYEQYF,TGTGCCAGCAGTTACTCTGGGACTAGCGGGACATACGAGCAGTACTTC
TRBD2,12,TRBV4-3,TRBJ2-4,once,CASSPRLAEGYF,TGCGCCAGCAGCCCCAGACTAGCTGAGGGGTACTTC
TRBD1,14,TRBV30,TRBJ1-5,NA,CAWRGTGGAQPQHF,TGTGCCTGGAGGGGGACAGGGGGCGCCCAGCCCCAGCATTTT
NA,13,TRBV2,TRBJ1-1,NA,CASRNTMNTEAFF,TGTGCCAGCAGAAACACCATGAACACTGAAGCTTTCTTT